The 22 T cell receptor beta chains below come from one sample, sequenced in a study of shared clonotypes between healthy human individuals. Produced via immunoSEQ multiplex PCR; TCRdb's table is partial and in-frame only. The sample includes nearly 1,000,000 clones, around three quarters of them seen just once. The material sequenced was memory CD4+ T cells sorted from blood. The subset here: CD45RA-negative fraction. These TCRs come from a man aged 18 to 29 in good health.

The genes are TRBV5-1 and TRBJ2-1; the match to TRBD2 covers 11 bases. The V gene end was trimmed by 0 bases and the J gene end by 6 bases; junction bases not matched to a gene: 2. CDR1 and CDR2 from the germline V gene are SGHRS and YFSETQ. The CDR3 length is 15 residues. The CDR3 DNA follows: TGCGCCAGCAGCTTGGAGGGGACTAGCGGCAATGAGCAGTTCTTC. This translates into CASSLEGTSGNEQFF.

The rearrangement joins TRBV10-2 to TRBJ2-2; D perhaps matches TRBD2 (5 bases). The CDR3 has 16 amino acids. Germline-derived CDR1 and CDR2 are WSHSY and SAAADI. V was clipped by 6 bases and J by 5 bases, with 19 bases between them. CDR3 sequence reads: CASSLTERERTGELFF. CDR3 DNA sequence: TGCGCCAGCAGCCTAACTGAACGGGAAAGAACCGGGGAGCTGTTTTTT.

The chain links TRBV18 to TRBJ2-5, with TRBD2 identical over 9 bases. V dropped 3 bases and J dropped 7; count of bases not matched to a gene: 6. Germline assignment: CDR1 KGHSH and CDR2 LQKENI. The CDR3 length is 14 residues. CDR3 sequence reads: CASSPGGTSPTQYF. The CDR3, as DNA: TGTGCCAGCTCACCCGGCGGGACTAGCCCGACCCAGTACTTC.

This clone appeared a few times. The CDR3 loop reads CASTRQGTDTQYF. The CDR3 DNA sequence: TGTGCCAGCACTCGACAGGGAACAGATACGCAGTATTTT. The rearrangement uses TRBV2 and TRBJ2-3; 7 nucleotides align to TRBD1. Germline V gene sequence: CDR1 SNHLY, CDR2 FYNNEI. J lost 3 bases, V lost 7 bases, and 4 bases had no gene match. CDR3 length: 13 residues.

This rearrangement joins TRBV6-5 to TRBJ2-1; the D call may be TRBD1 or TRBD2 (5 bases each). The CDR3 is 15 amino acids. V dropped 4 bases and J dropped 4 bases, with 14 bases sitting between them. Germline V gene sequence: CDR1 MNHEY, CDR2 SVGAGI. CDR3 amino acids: CASSSSGRRYNEQFF. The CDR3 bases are TGTGCCAGCAGTTCGTCGGGGCGCCGATACAATGAGCAGTTCTTC.

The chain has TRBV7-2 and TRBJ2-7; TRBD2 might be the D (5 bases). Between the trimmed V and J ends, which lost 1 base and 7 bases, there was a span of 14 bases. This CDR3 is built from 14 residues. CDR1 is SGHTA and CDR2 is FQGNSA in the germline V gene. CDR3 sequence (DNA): TGTGCCAGCAGCTTAGACAGACGGACGGGGGAGCAGTACTTC. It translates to CASSLDRRTGEQYF.

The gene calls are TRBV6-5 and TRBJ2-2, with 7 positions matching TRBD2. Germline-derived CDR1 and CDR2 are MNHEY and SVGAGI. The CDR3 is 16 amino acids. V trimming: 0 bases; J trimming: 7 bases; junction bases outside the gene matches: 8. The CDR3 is CASSYSSVSGGGELFF. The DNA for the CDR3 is TGTGCCAGCAGTTACTCGTCCGTTTCGGGGGGCGGGGAGCTGTTTTTT.

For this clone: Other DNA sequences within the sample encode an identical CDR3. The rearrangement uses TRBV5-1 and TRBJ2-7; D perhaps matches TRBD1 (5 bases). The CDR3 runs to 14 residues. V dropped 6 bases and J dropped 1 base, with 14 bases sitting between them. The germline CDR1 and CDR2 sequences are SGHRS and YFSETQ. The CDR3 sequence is CASKSGQGSYEQYF. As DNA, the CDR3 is TGCGCCAGCAAATCCGGGCAGGGTTCCTACGAGCAGTACTTC.

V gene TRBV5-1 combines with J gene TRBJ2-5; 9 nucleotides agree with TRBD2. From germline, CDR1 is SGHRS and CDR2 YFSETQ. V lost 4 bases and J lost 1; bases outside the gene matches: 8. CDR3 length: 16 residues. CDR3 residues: CASSLGTSSSQETQYF. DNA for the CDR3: TGCGCCAGCAGCCTCGGGACTAGCAGCAGCCAAGAGACCCAGTACTTC.

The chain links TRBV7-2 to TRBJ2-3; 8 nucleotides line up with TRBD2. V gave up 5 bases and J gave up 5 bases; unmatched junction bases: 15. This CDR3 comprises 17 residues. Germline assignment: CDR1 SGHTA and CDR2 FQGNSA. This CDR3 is CASSRRTGAGGRDTQYF. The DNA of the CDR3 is TGTGCCAGCAGCCGCCGGACGGGGGCGGGAGGTAGAGATACGCAGTATTTT.

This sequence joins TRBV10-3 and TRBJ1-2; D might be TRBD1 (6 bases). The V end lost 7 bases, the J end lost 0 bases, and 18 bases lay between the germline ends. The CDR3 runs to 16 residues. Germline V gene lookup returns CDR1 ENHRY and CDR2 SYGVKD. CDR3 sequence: CAIKEGGTLANYGYTF. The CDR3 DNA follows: TGTGCCATCAAGGAAGGAGGGACATTGGCTAACTATGGCTACACCTTC.

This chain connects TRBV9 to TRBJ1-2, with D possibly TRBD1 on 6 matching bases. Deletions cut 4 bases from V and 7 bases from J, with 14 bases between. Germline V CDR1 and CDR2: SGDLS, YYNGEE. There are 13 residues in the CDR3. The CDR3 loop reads CASSHSGTSGYTF. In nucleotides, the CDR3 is TGTGCCAGCAGCCATAGCGGGACATCTGGCTACACCTTC.

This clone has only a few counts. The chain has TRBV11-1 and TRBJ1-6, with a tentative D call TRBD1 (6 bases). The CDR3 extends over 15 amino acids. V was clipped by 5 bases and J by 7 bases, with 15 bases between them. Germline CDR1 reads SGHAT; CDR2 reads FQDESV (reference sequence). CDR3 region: CASSVQGLGNSPLHF. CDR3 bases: TGTGCCAGCAGCGTACAGGGTTTGGGGAATTCACCCCTCCACTTT.

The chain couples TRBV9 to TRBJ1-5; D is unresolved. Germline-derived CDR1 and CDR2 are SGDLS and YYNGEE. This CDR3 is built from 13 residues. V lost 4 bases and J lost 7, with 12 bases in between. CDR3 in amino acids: CASSPHPGQPQHF. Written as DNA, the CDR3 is TGTGCCAGCAGCCCCCACCCCGGCCAGCCCCAGCATTTT.

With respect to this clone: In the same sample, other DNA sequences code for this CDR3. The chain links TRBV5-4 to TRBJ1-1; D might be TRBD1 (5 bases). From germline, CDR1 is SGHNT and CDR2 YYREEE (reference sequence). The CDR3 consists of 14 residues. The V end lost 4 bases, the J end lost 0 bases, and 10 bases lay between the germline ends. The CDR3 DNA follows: TGTGCCAGCAGCGCCGACAGTATGAACACTGAAGCTTTCTTT. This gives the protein CASSADSMNTEAFF.

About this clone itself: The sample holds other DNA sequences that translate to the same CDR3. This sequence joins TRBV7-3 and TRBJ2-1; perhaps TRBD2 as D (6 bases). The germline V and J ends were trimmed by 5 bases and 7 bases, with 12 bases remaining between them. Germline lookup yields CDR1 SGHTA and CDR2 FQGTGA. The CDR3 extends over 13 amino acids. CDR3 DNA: TGTGCCAGCAGCCCACGTGGGAGGAATGAGCAGTTCTTC. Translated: CASSPRGRNEQFF.

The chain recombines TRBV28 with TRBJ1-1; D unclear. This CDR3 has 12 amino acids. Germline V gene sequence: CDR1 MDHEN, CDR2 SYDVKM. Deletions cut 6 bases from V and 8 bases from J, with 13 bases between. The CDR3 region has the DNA TGTGCCAGCAGCCTTAGGCCCTCCGAAGCTTTCTTT. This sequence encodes CASSLRPSEAFF.

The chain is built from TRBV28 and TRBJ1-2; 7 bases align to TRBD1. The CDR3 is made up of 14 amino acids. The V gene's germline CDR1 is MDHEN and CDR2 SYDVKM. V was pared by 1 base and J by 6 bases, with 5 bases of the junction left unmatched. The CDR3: CASSLFGQADGYTF. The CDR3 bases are TGTGCCAGCAGTTTATTCGGACAGGCCGATGGCTACACCTTC.

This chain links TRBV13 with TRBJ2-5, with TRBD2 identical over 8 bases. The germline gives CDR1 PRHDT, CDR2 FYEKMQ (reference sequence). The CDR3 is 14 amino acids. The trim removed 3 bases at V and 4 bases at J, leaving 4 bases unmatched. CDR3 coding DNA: TGTGCCAGCAGCTTGACTAGCGAGGGAGAGACCCAGTACTTC. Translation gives CASSLTSEGETQYF.

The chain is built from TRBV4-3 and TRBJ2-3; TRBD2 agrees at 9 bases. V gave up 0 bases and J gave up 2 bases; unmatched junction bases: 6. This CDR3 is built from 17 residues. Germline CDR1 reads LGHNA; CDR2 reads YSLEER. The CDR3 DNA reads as TGCGCCAGCAGCCAAGAAGCGCTAGCGGGACTCACAGATACGCAGTATTTT. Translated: CASSQEALAGLTDTQYF.

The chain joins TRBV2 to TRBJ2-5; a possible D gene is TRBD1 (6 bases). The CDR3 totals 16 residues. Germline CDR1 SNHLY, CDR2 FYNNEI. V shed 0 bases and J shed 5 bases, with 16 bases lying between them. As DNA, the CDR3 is TGTGCCAGCAGTGAAGCGCGTGGGGGCTCAGGGGAGACCCAGTACTTC. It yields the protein CASSEARGGSGETQYF.

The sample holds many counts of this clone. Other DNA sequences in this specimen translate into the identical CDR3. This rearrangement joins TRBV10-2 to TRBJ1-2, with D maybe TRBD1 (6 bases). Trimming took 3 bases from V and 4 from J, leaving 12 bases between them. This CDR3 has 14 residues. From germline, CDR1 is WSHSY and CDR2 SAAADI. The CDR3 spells CASSERTEIYGYTF. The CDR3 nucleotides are TGCGCCAGCAGTGAAAGGACAGAGATCTATGGCTACACCTTC.